This TCR beta chain was identified during a study of blood T cell repertoires in COVID-19. Study-wide context: The origin of the acute and convalescent COVID-19 samples was the United States, Italy and Spain. Sample material is recorded as cDNA or gDNA derived from T cells, B-cell-depleted T cells, or PBMCs.

The repertoire was sequenced with immunoSEQ multiplex PCR; TCRdb's copy has only in-frame clones and lacks some. The data hold about 160,000 clones, with approximately 84% observed a single time. V gave up 4 bases and J gave up 6 bases, with 7 bases separating them. The CDR3 is 13 amino acids. Looked up from germline, CDR1 is LNHDA and CDR2 is SQIVND (reference sequence). Sequenced: peripheral blood. The source is a woman of 80 years or more with acute or convalescent COVID-19. The chain joins TRBV19 to TRBJ1-6, with D perhaps TRBD1 (6 bases). The DNA for the CDR3 is TGTGCCAGTAGTAAGGACAGTAATTCACCCCTCCACTTT. This sequence encodes CASSKDSNSPLHF.